The 13 T cell receptor beta chains in this list originate from one sample, sequenced in a study of CD8+ T cells in alopecia areata. RNA extraction and reverse transcription yielded cDNA as sequencing template. Sequenced by immunoSEQ multiplex PCR; TCRdb stores in-frame clones only, minus some. The sample gives 200,000 to 250,000 clones, more than 30% of which show up once; 0.48% is in the top ten. Stated treatment: oral pan-JAK inhibitor, 5-10 mg twice daily. Sequencing was performed on CD4+ T cells sorted from blood, taken at approximately week 30, from a patient treated with tofacitinib. The receptors come from a human donor with alopecia areata.

The J gene is TRBJ2-2, the V gene TRBV10-1; tentative D call: TRBD2 (5 bases). V dropped 2 bases and J dropped 2 bases, with 12 bases sitting between them. Germline CDR1 WNHNN, CDR2 SYGVQD (reference sequence). The CDR3 contains 16 residues. The CDR3, as DNA: TGCGCCAGCAGTGAGACTCGGGATCGAAACACCGGGGAGCTGTTTTTT. Protein product: CASSETRDRNTGELFF.

The J gene is TRBJ2-7, the V gene TRBV5-1; 10 nucleotides match TRBD1. V trimming: 4 bases; J trimming: 3 bases; junction bases outside the gene matches: 7. Germline V lookup: CDR1 SGHRS, CDR2 YFSETQ. The CDR3 is made up of 15 amino acids. The CDR3 loop reads CASSRGTGEVYEQYF. CDR3 bases: TGCGCCAGCAGCAGGGGGACAGGGGAGGTCTACGAGCAGTACTTC. Complete variable domain (other parts from reference TRBV5-1 and TRBJ2-7): KAGVTQTPRYLIKTRGQQVTLSCSPISGHRSVSWYQQTPGQGLQFLFEYFSETQRNKGNFPGRFSGRQFSNSRSEMNVSTLELGDSALYLCASSRGTGEVYEQYFGPGTRLTVT.

A few counts support this clone. The DNA of the CDR3 is TGTGCCAGCTCACCACCCGGTCGGTATGAAGCTTTCTTT. As protein: CASSPPGRYEAFF. The chain has TRBV18 and TRBJ1-1, with D uncertain. Trimming stripped 0 bases from V and 7 bases from J, with 9 bases between. Per the germline V gene, CDR1 is KGHSH and CDR2 is LQKENI. The CDR3 runs to 13 residues.

The chain is built from TRBV5-6 and TRBJ1-2; 7 nucleotides match TRBD1. The CDR3 runs 13 residues. J was trimmed by 2 bases and V by 5 bases; bases with no gene match: 3. Germline assignment: CDR1 SGHDT and CDR2 YYEEEE. Written as DNA, the CDR3 is TGTGCCAGCAGGGAGACAGGGAACTATGGCTACACCTTC. This gives the protein CASRETGNYGYTF.

The chain recombines TRBV27 with TRBJ2-7; 7 bases map to TRBD1. Germline CDR1 is MNHEY and CDR2 is SMNVEV (reference sequence). The CDR3 length is 14 residues. With 6 bases clipped from V and 4 bases from J, the junction kept 9 bases outside the gene matches. CDR3 coding DNA: TGTGCCAGCAGCCCGACAGGGCGTAGGTACGAGCAGTACTTC. It codes for CASSPTGRRYEQYF.

V and J are TRBV29-1 and TRBJ1-1, with TRBD1 matching 8 bases. The germline V gene has CDR1 SQVTM and CDR2 ANQGSEA. V lost 7 bases, J lost 4 bases, and 2 bases stayed unmatched. The CDR3 is made up of 11 amino acids. The CDR3 sequence: CSGDRSTEAFF. CDR3 DNA: TGCAGCGGGGACAGGAGCACTGAAGCTTTCTTT.

The chain recombines TRBV9 with TRBJ1-5; D gene unclear. Trimming cost V 2 bases and J 6 bases, with 9 bases left between them. Looked up from germline, CDR1 is SGDLS and CDR2 is YYNGEE. This CDR3 has 13 residues. The CDR3 reads CASSVDLSQPQHF. Written as DNA, the CDR3 is TGTGCCAGCAGCGTTGACTTATCTCAGCCCCAGCATTTT.

The rearrangement joins TRBV4-1 to TRBJ1-1, with D possibly being TRBD1 (6 bases). The germline V gene has CDR1 MGHRA and CDR2 YSYEKL. This CDR3 has 14 amino acids. V lost 6 bases and J lost 4, with 15 bases in between. As DNA, the CDR3 is TGCGCCAGCAGTCCCAGGGGAGCGGGCACTGAAGCTTTCTTT. Residues: CASSPRGAGTEAFF.

The rearrangement joins TRBV7-8 to TRBJ2-5; D not resolved. The CDR3 has 12 amino acids. Trimming pared 5 bases from V and 4 bases from J, leaving 8 bases between. Germline V gene sequence: CDR1 SGHVS, CDR2 FQNEAQ. The CDR3 bases are TGTGCCAGCAGCCTGAACCGAGAGACCCAGTACTTC. Protein: CASSLNRETQYF.

The chain links TRBV18 to TRBJ1-4; D uncertain. V was clipped by 2 bases and J by 5 bases, with 9 bases between them. CDR1 KGHSH and CDR2 LQKENI come from the germline V gene. The CDR3 is 14 amino acids. This CDR3 is CASSPEGRNEKLFF. CDR3 sequence (DNA): TGTGCCAGCTCACCAGAGGGCAGGAATGAAAAACTGTTTTTT.

This chain links TRBV27 with TRBJ2-1; D may be TRBD1 (6 bases). The CDR3 runs to 17 residues. Trimming took off 5 bases at V and 2 bases at J, with 19 bases between the two ends. Germline values: CDR1 MNHEY, CDR2 SMNVEV (reference sequence). Written as DNA, the CDR3 is TGTGCCAGCAGTCGTCAACCACCAGGGGCAACCTACAATGAGCAGTTCTTC. Protein: CASSRQPPGATYNEQFF.

This clone has more than one count but fewer than ten. V usage is TRBV29-1 and J usage is TRBJ2-2; 7 bases agree with TRBD2. The CDR3 sequence is 14 residues long. Per germline, CDR1 SQVTM and CDR2 ANQGSEA. The trim removed 2 bases at V and 4 bases at J, leaving 4 bases unmatched. CDR3 region: CSVESQRGTGELFF. CDR3 coding DNA: TGCAGCGTTGAAAGTCAGCGGGGCACCGGGGAGCTGTTTTTT.

This rearrangement joins TRBV6-5 to TRBJ1-4; 8 bases map to TRBD1. The CDR3 contains 15 residues. Per germline, CDR1 MNHEY and CDR2 SVGAGI. The V and J ends lost 2 bases and 7 bases, in that order; junction bases with no gene match: 6. The DNA for the CDR3 is TGTGCCAGCAGTTACGACAGGGGAGTGCGTGAAAAACTGTTTTTT. This encodes CASSYDRGVREKLFF.